Following are 20 T cell receptor beta chains from one sample sequenced in a study of OX40 agonist ivuxolimab in advanced cancers. The protocol was immunoSEQ multiplex PCR, while the TCRdb copy is restricted to in-frame clones and leaves out a portion. The sample has some 100,000 clones; over 75% are singletons. Sequencing used CD4+ or CD8+ T cells sorted from blood, obtained in a trial of the OX40 agonist ivuxolimab. The receptors here all came from an adult with an advanced solid tumor such as melanoma, head and neck, liver or kidney cancer.

The chain carries TRBV5-4 and TRBJ2-7; D gene unclear. Trimming cost V 3 bases and J 1 base, with 8 bases left between them. CDR1 and CDR2 (germline): SGHNT, YYREEE (reference sequence). The CDR3 runs to 13 residues. CDR3 sequence reads: CASSSTGSYEQYF. DNA of the CDR3: TGTGCCAGCAGCTCGACTGGATCCTACGAGCAGTACTTC.

This clone has just one count. The rearrangement joins TRBV6-1 to TRBJ2-5; D possibly uses TRBD1 or TRBD2 (5 bases each). This CDR3 has 14 amino acids. CDR1 is MNHNS and CDR2 is SASEGT in the germline V gene. V shed 7 bases and J shed 5 bases, with 17 bases lying between them. The CDR3 nucleotides read TGTGCCAGCACCCTGACGAGGGGCTGGGAGACCCAGTACTTC. It is translated as CASTLTRGWETQYF.

This clone appeared once. The chain recombines TRBV5-4 with TRBJ2-7; D possibly uses TRBD1 or TRBD2 (5 bases each). This CDR3 contains 14 residues. Germline values: CDR1 SGHNT, CDR2 YYREEE (reference sequence). Trimming removed 0 bases from V and 3 bases from J, with 10 bases in between. The CDR3 nucleotides read TGTGCCAGCAGCTTGGGGGGACGGAGCTACGAGCAGTACTTC. This codes for CASSLGGRSYEQYF.

CDR3 in amino acids: CASSQDRALKSQPQHF. In DNA form, the CDR3 reads TGCGCCAGCAGCCAGGACAGGGCCCTAAAGAGTCAGCCCCAGCATTTT. The V call is TRBV4-3, the J call TRBJ1-5; 8 positions agree with TRBD1. From germline, CDR1 is LGHNA and CDR2 YSLEER. The ends lost 3 bases at V and 6 bases at J; junction bases unmatched: 10. CDR3 length: 16 amino acids.

V gene TRBV11-2 combines with J gene TRBJ2-3; TRBD1 matches at 7 bases. After removal of 1 base from V and 2 bases from J, the junction contained 9 bases not matched to a gene. This CDR3 has 17 residues. In germline, CDR1 is SGHAT, CDR2 FQNNGV. CDR3 in DNA: TGTGCCAGCAGCTTAGGGAGACAGGGTAGGGACACAGATACGCAGTATTTT. It is translated as CASSLGRQGRDTDTQYF.

The rearrangement uses TRBV6-1 and TRBJ1-3, with no clear D. The CDR3 spans 13 residues. With 6 bases removed from V and 0 bases from J, the gap between germline ends came to 6 bases. CDR1 is MNHNS and CDR2 is SASEGT in the germline V gene. The CDR3 sequence is CASRTSSGNTIYF. The DNA of the CDR3 is TGTGCCAGCAGAACAAGCTCTGGAAACACCATATATTTT.

V gene TRBV4-2 combines with J gene TRBJ2-3; 8 bases are shared with TRBD1. Germline V gives CDR1 LGHNA, CDR2 YNFKEQ. This CDR3 is built from 15 residues. The V and J ends lost 1 base and 1 base, in that order; junction bases with no gene match: 1. CDR3 sequence reads: CASSQVGQGTDTQYF. CDR3 nucleotide sequence: TGTGCCAGCAGCCAAGTGGGACAGGGCACAGATACGCAGTATTTT.

The rearrangement uses TRBV5-1 and TRBJ2-3; TRBD1 matches 8 bases. The CDR3 runs 16 residues. J was trimmed by 1 base and V by 1 base; bases with no gene match: 5. Germline lookup yields CDR1 SGHRS and CDR2 YFSETQ. For the CDR3, the DNA is TGCGCCAGCAGCTTGACCCCGGGACAGGGCACAGATACGCAGTATTTT. It encodes CASSLTPGQGTDTQYF.

This clone has just one count. The chain is built from TRBV23-1 and TRBJ2-1, with 7 bases aligning to TRBD1. TRBV23-1 falls under the ORF class, with uncertain function. V shed 0 bases and J 7 bases; nucleotides not matched to a gene: 3. This CDR3 has 14 amino acids. In nucleotides, the CDR3 is TGCGCCAGCAGTCAATCTTACAGGGGTAATGAGCAGTTCTTC. This encodes CASSQSYRGNEQFF.

The chain joins TRBV4-1 to TRBJ2-7; 14 bases map to TRBD2. Germline lookup yields CDR1 MGHRA and CDR2 YSYEKL. The CDR3 has 17 amino acids. V was clipped by 0 bases and J by 12 bases; unmatched bases: 13. The CDR3 DNA reads TGCGCCAGCAGCCAAGAATACGGGACTAGCGGGAGTAGATCTTGGTACTTC. Its protein product is CASSQEYGTSGSRSWYF.

CDR3 in amino acids: CASSPRPRPNTEAFF. The CDR3 DNA reads as TGTGCCAGCTCACCACGGCCCAGGCCAAACACTGAAGCTTTCTTT. V usage is TRBV18 and J usage is TRBJ1-1; D remains unclear. Germline V gives CDR1 KGHSH, CDR2 LQKENI. V was shortened by 1 base and J by 2 bases, with 11 bases between the two germline ends. There are 15 residues in the CDR3. Based on the CDR3 plus reference TRBV18 and TRBJ1-1, the full variable domain is NAGVMQNPRHLVRRRGQEARLRCSPMKGHSHVYWYRQLPEEGLKFMVYLQKENIIDESGMPKERFSAEFPKEGPSILRIQQVVRGDSAAYFCASSPRPRPNTEAFFGQGTRLTVV.

The chain uses TRBV7-9 and TRBJ2-3; the D gene is possibly TRBD2 (5 bases). This CDR3 contains 14 residues. From germline, CDR1 is SEHNR and CDR2 FQNEAQ (reference sequence). The V end was cut by 2 bases, the J end by 5 bases, with 11 bases between. DNA for the CDR3: TGTGCCAGCAGCTTACGAGCGGAGGTAGATACGCAGTATTTT. This translates into CASSLRAEVDTQYF.

V is TRBV5-6 and J is TRBJ2-7; no clear D. V lost 0 bases to trimming and J lost 3 bases, with 10 bases between them. This CDR3 contains 14 residues. Germline V gene data show CDR1 as SGHDT and CDR2 as YYEEEE. The CDR3 nucleotides read TGTGCCAGCAGCTTGGGCCCTGGCGGCTACGAGCAGTACTTC. Encoded protein: CASSLGPGGYEQYF.

The rearrangement uses TRBV19 and TRBJ1-2; 7 bases are a match to TRBD1. V lost 4 bases and J lost 5; bases outside the gene matches: 4. Germline V gene lookup returns CDR1 LNHDA and CDR2 SQIVND (reference sequence). CDR3 length: 13 residues. CDR3 coding DNA: TGTGCCAGTAGTAGGGACAGAACTTATGGCTACACCTTC. It specifies CASSRDRTYGYTF.

The chain links TRBV11-3 to TRBJ2-2; 10 bases match TRBD2. CDR3 length: 17 amino acids. V shed 5 bases, J shed 1 base, and the junction held 7 bases outside the gene matches. In germline, CDR1 is SGHNT, CDR2 YENEEA. CDR3 in DNA: TGTGCCAGCAGCAACCCTCGACTAGCGGGGAACACCGGGGAGCTGTTTTTT. It encodes CASSNPRLAGNTGELFF.

CDR3 in DNA: TGCGCCAGCAGTCAACCGGGACAGGGATACACTGAAGCTTTCTTT. It is translated as CASSQPGQGYTEAFF. This chain joins TRBV5-1 and TRBJ1-1; TRBD1 matches 9 bases. V lost 5 bases, J lost 3 bases, and 8 bases stayed unmatched. Per the germline V gene, CDR1 is SGHRS and CDR2 is YFSETQ. CDR3 size: 15 residues.

The genes are TRBV4-1 and TRBJ2-1, with TRBD2 matching over 7 bases. The CDR3 consists of 17 residues. Germline V gene sequence: CDR1 MGHRA, CDR2 YSYEKL. V shed 0 bases and J 7 bases; nucleotides not matched to a gene: 12. CDR3 in DNA: TGCGCCAGCAGCCAAGATCAAACGGCTAGCGGAAGTAATGAGCAGTTCTTC. Protein product: CASSQDQTASGSNEQFF.

This clone occurred once. The V call is TRBV7-3, the J call TRBJ2-5, with D perhaps TRBD1 (6 bases). V was cut by 1 base and J by 0 bases, with 12 bases left in between. CDR3 size: 16 residues. Germline V lookup: CDR1 SGHTA, CDR2 FQGTGA. CDR3 in DNA: TGTGCCAGCAGCTTAAAAGGGGGAGCGGACCAAGAGACCCAGTACTTC. It specifies CASSLKGGADQETQYF. The full variable domain, completed using reference TRBV7-3 and TRBJ2-5, is GAGVSQTPSNKVTEKGKYVELRCDPISGHTALYWYRQSLGQGPEFLIYFQGTGAADDSGLPNDRFFAVRPEGSVSTLKIQRTERGDSAVYLCASSLKGGADQETQYFGPGTRLLVL.

This clone has just one count. The V and J genes are TRBV11-3 and TRBJ2-3; D uncertain. With 8 bases removed from V and 0 bases from J, the gap between germline ends came to 9 bases. Per the germline V gene, CDR1 is SGHNT and CDR2 is YENEEA. The CDR3 is made up of 13 amino acids. The CDR3 loop reads CASGFRSTDTQYF. The CDR3 nucleotides are TGTGCCAGCGGTTTCAGGAGCACAGATACGCAGTATTTT.

This chain joins TRBV5-6 and TRBJ1-2, with D perhaps matching TRBD1 (5 bases). The length of the CDR3 is 16 residues. V lost 0 bases and J 2 bases, leaving 14 bases between the germline ends. Germline V gene sequence: CDR1 SGHDT, CDR2 YYEEEE. The CDR3 nucleotides read TGTGCCAGCAGCTTGGCGGCACAGGAGGTCAACTATGGCTACACCTTC. Amino acid sequence: CASSLAAQEVNYGYTF.